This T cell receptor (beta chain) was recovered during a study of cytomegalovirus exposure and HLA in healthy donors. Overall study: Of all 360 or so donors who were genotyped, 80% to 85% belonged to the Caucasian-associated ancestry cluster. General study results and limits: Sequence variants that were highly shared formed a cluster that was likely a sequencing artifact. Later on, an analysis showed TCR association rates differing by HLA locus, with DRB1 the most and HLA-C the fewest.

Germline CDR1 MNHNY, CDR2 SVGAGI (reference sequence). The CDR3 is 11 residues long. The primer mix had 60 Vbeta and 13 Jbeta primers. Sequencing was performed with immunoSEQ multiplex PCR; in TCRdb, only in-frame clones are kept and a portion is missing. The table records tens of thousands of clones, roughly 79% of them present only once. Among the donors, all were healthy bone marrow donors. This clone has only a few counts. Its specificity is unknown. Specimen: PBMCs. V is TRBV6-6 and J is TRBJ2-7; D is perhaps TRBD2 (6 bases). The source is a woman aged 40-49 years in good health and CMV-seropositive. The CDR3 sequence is CATRWGLEQYF. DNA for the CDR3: TGTGCTACCCGATGGGGACTCGAGCAGTACTTC.